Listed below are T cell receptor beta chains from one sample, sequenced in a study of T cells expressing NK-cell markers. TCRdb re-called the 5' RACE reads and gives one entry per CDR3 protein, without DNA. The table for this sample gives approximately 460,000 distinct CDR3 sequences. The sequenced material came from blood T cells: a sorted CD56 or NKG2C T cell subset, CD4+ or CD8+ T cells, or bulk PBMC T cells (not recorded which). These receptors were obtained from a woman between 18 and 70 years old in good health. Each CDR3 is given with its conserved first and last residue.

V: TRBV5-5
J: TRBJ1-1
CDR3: CASSFPQGNTEAFF

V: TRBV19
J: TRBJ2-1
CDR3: CASMGGTSGYNEQFF

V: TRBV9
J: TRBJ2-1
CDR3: CASSVGGASISYNEQFF

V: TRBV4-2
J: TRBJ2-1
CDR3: CASSQEGAGGNEQFF

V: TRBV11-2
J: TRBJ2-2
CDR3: CASSPTGQGSTGELFF

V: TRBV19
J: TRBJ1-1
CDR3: CASSIGGGTEAFF

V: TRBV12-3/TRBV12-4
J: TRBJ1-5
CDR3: CASRDSTREPQHF

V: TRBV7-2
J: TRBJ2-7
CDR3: CASSYYLESYEQYF

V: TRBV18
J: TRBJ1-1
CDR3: CASSPGQGSAEAFF

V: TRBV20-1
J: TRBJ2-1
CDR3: CSAGTLGQGLRGEQFF

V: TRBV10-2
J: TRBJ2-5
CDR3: CASTWGSSGETQYF

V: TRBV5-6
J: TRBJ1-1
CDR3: CASSRDRGSRLTEAFF

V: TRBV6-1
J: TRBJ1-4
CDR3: CASSQGGTGYVGEKLFF

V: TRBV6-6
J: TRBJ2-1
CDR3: CASSFLADEQFF

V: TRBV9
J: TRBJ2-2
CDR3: CASSDSSGGSANTGELFF

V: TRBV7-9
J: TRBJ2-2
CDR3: CASSLRRTGNVLAANTGELFF

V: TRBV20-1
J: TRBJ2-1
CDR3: CSTGTGAFEQFF

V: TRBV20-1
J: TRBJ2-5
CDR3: CSAKDRGYQETQYF

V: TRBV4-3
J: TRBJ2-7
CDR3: CASSQETSGSPGRAYEQYF

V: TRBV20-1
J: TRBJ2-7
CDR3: CSAPPGLAGGGEQYF

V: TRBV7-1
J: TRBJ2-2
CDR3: CASSSLLGTLAANTGELFF

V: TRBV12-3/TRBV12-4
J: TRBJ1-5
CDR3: CASSSREYQPQHF

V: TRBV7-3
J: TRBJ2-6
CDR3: CASSLMGVGANVLTF

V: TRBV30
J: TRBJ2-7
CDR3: CAWSVEVEQYF

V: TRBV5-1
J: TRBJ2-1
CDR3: CASRIVSPAYNEQFF

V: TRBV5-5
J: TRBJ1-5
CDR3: CASSFQGTRGRNQPQHF

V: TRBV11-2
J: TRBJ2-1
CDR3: CASSLEIPSNEQFF

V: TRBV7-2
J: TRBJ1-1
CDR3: CASSLVLPVSTEAFF

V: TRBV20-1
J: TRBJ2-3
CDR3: CSTAGGVADTQYF

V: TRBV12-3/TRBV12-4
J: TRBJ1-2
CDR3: CASSLTAGVSYGYTF

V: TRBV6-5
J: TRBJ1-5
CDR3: CASSYLSGQGRQPQHF

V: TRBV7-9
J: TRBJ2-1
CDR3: CASPDRPEDEQFF

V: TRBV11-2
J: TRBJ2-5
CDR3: CASSLWGQPQETQYF

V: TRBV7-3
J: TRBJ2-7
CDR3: CASSLTGTGGSYEQYF

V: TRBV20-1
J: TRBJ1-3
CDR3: CSARAMNRGRGNTIYF

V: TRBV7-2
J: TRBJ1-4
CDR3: CASSSYSGTGNEKLFF

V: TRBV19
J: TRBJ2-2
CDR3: CASSSTAGGELFF

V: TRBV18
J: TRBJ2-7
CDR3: CASSPGRDHYEQYF

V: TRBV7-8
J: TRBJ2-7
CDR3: CASSSRLAGSYEQYF

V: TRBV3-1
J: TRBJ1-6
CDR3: CASSYRDRGSPLHF

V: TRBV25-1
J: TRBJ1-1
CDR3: CASSESGWNSEAFF

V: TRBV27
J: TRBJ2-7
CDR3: CASSLRTDRGSSYEQYF

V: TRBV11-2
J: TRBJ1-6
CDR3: CASSPTRGSYNSPLHF

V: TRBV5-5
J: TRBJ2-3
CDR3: CASSLGRDSHTDTQYF

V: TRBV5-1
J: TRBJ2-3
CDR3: CASSFLAGTDTQYF

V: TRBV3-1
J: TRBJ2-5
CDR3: CASSPGTSGEETQYF

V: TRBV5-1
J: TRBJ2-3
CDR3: CASSKVSSGGADTQYF

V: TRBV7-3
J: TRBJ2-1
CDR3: CASSIGTSGSSYSEQFF

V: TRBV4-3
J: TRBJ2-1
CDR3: CASSPGGRSFNEQFF

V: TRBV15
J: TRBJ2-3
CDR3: CATSRAKGDTQYF

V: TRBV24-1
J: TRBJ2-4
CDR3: CATSDLMALLGTAKNIQYF

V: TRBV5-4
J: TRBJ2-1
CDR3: CASSLGSDYPYNEQFF

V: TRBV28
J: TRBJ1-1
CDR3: CASHRGGSTEAFF

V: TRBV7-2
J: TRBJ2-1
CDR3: CASRLYSGGKDEQFF

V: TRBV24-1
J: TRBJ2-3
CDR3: CATSDSTGFADTQYF

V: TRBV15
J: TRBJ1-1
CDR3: CATSRDRGALEAFF

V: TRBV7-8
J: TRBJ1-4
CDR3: CASSTTGTVEKLFF